This TCR beta chain was captured in a study of blood T cell repertoires in COVID-19. Trimming took 4 bases from V and 5 from J, leaving 12 bases between them. The germline V gene has CDR1 SGHRS and CDR2 YFSETQ. This CDR3 is 14 amino acids long. TCRdb's table, derived via immunoSEQ multiplex PCR, lists solely in-frame clones and lacks some. The sample records around 150,000 clones, 70% to 90% being singletons. The chain employs TRBV5-1 and TRBJ2-2, with D possibly matching TRBD2 (6 bases). The sample comprised peripheral blood. The receptor was isolated from a man in his 70s with acute or convalescent COVID-19. CDR3 protein: CASSGGTSTGELFF. DNA of the CDR3: TGCGCCAGCAGCGGAGGGACTTCAACCGGGGAGCTGTTTTTT.